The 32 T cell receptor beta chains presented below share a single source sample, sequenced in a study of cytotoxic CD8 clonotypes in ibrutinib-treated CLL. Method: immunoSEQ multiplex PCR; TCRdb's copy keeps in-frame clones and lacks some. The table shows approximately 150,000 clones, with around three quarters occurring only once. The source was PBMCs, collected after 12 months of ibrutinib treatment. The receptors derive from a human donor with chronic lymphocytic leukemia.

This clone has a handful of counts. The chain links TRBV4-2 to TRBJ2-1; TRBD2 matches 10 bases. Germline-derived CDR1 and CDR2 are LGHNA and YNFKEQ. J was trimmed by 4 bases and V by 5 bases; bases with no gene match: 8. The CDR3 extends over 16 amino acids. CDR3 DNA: TGTGCCAGCAGCGCAAGTAGAGCGGGAGGGTACAATGAGCAGTTCTTC. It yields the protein CASSASRAGGYNEQFF.

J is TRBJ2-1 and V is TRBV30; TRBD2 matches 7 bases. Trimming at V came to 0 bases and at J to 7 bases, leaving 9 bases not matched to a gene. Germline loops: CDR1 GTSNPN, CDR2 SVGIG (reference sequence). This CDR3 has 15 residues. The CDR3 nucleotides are TGTGCCTGGAGTGTACGGGCTAGCGGATCAAATGAGCAGTTCTTC. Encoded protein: CAWSVRASGSNEQFF.

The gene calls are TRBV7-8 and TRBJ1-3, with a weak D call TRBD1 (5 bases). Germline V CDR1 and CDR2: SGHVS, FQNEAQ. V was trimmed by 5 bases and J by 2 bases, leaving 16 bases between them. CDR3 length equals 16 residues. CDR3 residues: CASSDVGVWAGNTIYF. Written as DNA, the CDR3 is TGTGCCAGCAGCGACGTAGGGGTTTGGGCTGGAAACACCATATATTTT. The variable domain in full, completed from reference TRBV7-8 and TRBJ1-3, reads GAGVSQSPRYKVAKRGQDVALRCDPISGHVSLFWYQQALGQGPEFLTYFQNEAQLDKSGLPSDRFFAERPEGSVSTLKIQRTQQEDSAVYLCASSDVGVWAGNTIYFGEGSWLTVV.

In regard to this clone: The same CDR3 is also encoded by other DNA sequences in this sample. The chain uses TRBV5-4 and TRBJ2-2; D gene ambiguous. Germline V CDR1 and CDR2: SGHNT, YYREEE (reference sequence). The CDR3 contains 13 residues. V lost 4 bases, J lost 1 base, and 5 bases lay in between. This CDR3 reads CASSPRNTGELFF. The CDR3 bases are TGTGCCAGCAGCCCCAGGAACACCGGGGAGCTGTTTTTT.

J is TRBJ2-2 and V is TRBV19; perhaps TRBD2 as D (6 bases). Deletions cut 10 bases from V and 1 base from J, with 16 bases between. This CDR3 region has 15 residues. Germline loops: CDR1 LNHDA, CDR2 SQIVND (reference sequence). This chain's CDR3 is CATLPQGGNTGELFF. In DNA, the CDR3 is TGTGCCACCCTCCCCCAGGGAGGGAACACCGGGGAGCTGTTTTTT.

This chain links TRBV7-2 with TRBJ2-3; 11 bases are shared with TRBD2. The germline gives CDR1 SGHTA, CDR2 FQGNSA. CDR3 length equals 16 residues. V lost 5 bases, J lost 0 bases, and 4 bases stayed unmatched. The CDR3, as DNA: TGTGCCAGCAGCATACGGACTAGCGGGAGCACAGATACGCAGTATTTT. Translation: CASSIRTSGSTDTQYF. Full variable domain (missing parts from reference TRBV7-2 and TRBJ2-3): GAGVSQSPSNKVTEKGKDVELRCDPISGHTALYWYRQSLGQGLEFLIYFQGNSAPDKSGLPSDRFSAERTGGSVSTLTIQRTQQEDSAVYLCASSIRTSGSTDTQYFGPGTRLTVL.

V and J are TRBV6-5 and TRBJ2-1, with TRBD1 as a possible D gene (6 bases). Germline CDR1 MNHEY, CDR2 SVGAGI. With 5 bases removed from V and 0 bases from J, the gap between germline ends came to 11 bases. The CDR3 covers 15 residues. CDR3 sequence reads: CASSGRTASYNEQFF. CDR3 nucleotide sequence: TGTGCCAGCAGTGGAAGGACAGCCTCCTACAATGAGCAGTTCTTC.

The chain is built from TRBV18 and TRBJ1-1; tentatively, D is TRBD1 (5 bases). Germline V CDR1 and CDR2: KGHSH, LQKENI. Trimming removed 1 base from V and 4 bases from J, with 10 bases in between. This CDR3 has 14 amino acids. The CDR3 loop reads CASSPRQYSTEAFF. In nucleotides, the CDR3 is TGTGCCAGCTCACCACGACAGTACAGCACTGAAGCTTTCTTT. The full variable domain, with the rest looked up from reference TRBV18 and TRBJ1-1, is NAGVMQNPRHLVRRRGQEARLRCSPMKGHSHVYWYRQLPEEGLKFMVYLQKENIIDESGMPKERFSAEFPKEGPSILRIQQVVRGDSAAYFCASSPRQYSTEAFFGQGTRLTVV.

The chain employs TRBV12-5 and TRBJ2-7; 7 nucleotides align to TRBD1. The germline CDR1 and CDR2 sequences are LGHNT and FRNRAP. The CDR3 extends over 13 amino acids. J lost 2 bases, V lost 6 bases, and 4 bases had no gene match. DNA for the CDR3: TGTGCTAGTGGCACAGGGGAGACCTACGAGCAGTACTTC. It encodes CASGTGETYEQYF.

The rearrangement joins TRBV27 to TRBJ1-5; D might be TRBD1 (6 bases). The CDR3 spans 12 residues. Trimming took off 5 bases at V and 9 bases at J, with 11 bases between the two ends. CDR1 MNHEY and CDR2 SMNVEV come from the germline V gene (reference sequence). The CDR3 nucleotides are TGTGCCAGCAGTCCCCAACAGGGGCCCCAGCATTTT. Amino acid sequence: CASSPQQGPQHF.

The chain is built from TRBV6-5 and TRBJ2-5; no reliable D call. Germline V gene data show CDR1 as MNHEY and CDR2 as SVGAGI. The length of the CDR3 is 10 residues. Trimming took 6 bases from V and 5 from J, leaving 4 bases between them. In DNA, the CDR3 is TGTGCCAGCAGCGTCGAGACCCAGTACTTC. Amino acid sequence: CASSVETQYF.

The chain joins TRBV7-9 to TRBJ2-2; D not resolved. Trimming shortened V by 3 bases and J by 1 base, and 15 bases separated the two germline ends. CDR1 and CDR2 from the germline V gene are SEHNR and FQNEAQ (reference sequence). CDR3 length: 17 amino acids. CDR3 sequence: CASSFKRQTMNTGELFF. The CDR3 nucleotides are TGTGCCAGCAGCTTTAAGAGGCAGACGATGAACACCGGGGAGCTGTTTTTT.

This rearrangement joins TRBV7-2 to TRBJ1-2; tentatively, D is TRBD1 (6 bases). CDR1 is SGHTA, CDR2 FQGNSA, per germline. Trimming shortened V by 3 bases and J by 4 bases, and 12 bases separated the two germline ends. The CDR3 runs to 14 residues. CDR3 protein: CASSFGTSSYGYTF. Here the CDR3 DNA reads TGTGCCAGCAGCTTTGGGACAAGTTCCTATGGCTACACCTTC. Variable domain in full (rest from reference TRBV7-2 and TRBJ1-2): GAGVSQSPSNKVTEKGKDVELRCDPISGHTALYWYRQSLGQGLEFLIYFQGNSAPDKSGLPSDRFSAERTGGSVSTLTIQRTQQEDSAVYLCASSFGTSSYGYTFGSGTRLTVV.

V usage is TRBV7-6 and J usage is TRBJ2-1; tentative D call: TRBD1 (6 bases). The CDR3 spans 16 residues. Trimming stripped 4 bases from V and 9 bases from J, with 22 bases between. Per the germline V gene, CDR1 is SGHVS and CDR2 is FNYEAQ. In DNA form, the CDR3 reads TGTGCCAGCAGCTATCAGGGGATCTCGGTCTTCGGTGAGCAGTTCTTC. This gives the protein CASSYQGISVFGEQFF.

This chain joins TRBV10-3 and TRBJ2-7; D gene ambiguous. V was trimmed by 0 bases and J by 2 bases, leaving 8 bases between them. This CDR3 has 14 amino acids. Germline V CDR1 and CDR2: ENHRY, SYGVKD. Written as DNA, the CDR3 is TGTGCCATCAGTGAGTCCTCTGATACCTACGAGCAGTACTTC. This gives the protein CAISESSDTYEQYF.

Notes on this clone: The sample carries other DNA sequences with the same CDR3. The CDR3 nucleotides are TGCGCCAGCAGCTTAGGGCAGGGGGTCGAGCAGTACTTC. This translates into CASSLGQGVEQYF. The chain recombines TRBV5-1 with TRBJ2-7; 7 bases are a match to TRBD1. This CDR3 is 13 amino acids long. Trimming cost V 2 bases and J 6 bases; bases outside gene matches: 5. Germline V CDR1 and CDR2: SGHRS, YFSETQ.

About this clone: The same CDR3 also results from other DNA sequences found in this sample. CDR3 sequence reads: CASSQGQGVRWGDYNSPLHF. The CDR3 nucleotides read TGTGCCAGCAGCCAAGGGCAGGGGGTGAGATGGGGGGACTATAATTCACCCCTCCACTTT. J is TRBJ1-6 and V is TRBV4-2, with 7 bases fitting TRBD1. Trimming cost V 1 base and J 3 bases; bases outside gene matches: 15. Germline V CDR1 and CDR2: LGHNA, YNFKEQ. There are 20 residues in the CDR3.

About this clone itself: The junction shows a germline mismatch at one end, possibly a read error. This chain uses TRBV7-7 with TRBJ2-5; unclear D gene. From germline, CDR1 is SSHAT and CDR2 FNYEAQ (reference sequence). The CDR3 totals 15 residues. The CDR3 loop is CASSSGPQYQETQYF. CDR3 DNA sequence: TGTGCTAGCAGCTCCGGGCCCCAGTACCAAGAGACCCAGTACTTC.

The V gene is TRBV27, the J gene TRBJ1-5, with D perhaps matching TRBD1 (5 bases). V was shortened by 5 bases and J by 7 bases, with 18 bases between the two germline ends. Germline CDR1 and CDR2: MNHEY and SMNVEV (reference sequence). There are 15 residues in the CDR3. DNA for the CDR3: TGTGCCAGCAGTCCACAAGTAGACAGAGGACAGCCCCAGCATTTT. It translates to CASSPQVDRGQPQHF.

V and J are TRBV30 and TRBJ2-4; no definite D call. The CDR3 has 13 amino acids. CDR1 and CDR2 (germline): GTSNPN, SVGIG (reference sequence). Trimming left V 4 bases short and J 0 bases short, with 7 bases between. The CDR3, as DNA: TGTGCCTGGACCAACGTAGCCAAAAACATTCAGTACTTC. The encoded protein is CAWTNVAKNIQYF.

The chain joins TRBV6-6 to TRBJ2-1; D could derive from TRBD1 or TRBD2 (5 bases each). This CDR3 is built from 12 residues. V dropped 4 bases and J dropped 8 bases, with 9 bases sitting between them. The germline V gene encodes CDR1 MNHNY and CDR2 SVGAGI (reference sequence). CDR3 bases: TGTGCCAGCAGTTCCCAGGGAGATGAGCAGTTCTTC. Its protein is CASSSQGDEQFF.

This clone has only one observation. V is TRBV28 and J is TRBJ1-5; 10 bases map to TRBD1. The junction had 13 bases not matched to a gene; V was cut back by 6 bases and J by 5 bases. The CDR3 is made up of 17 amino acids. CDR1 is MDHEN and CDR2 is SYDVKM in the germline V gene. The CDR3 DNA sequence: TGTGCCAGCAGCTTCAATCCGGGACAGGGGTTCCATCAGCCCCAGCATTTT. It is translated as CASSFNPGQGFHQPQHF. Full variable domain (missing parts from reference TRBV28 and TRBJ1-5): DVKVTQSSRYLVKRTGEKVFLECVQDMDHENMFWYRQDPGLGLRLIYFSYDVKMKEKGDIPEGYSVSREKKERFSLILESASTNQTSMYLCASSFNPGQGFHQPQHFGDGTRLSIL.

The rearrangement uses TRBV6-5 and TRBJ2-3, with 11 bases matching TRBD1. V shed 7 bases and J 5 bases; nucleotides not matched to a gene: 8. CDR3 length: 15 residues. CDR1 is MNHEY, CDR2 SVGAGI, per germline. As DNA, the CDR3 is TGTGCCAGCATTTCGTACGGGACAGGGGGAGATACGCAGTATTTT. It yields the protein CASISYGTGGDTQYF.

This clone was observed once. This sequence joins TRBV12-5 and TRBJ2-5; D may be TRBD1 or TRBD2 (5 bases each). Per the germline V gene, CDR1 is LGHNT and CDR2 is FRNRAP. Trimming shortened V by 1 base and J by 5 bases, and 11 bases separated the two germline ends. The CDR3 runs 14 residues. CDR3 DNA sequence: TGTGCTAGTGGTTTGGACACATGGGGGGAGACCCAGTACTTC. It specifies CASGLDTWGETQYF.

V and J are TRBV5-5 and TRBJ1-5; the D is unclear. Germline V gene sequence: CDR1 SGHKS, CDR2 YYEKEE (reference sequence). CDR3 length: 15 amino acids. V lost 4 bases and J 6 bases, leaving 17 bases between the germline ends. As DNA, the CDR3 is TGTGCCAGCAGCCCTACCGTCGGGGTTCGTCAGCCCCAGCATTTT. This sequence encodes CASSPTVGVRQPQHF.

The CDR3 DNA follows: TGTGCCAGCAGTTCCCCGGCGGCGGGGGGTTCAGATACGCAGTATTTT. The encoded protein is CASSSPAAGGSDTQYF. This chain links TRBV28 with TRBJ2-3; 8 bases line up with TRBD2. V gave up 4 bases and J gave up 4 bases; unmatched junction bases: 10. The CDR3 length is 16 residues. Germline values: CDR1 MDHEN, CDR2 SYDVKM. Using reference TRBV28 and TRBJ2-3 for the parts outside the CDR3, the full variable domain is DVKVTQSSRYLVKRTGEKVFLECVQDMDHENMFWYRQDPGLGLRLIYFSYDVKMKEKGDIPEGYSVSREKKERFSLILESASTNQTSMYLCASSSPAAGGSDTQYFGPGTRLTVL.

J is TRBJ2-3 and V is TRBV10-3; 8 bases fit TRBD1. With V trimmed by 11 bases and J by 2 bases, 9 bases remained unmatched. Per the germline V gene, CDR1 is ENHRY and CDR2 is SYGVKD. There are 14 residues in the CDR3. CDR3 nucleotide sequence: TGTGCCTCGGCCGGGACAGGAGTCACAGATACGCAGTATTTT. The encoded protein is CASAGTGVTDTQYF.

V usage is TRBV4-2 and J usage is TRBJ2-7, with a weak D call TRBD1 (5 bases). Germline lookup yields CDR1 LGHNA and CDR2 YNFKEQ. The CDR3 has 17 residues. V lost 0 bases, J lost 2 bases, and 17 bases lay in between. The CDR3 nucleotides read TGTGCCAGCAGCCAAGAATCCCAGACGACAGTTGCCTACGAGCAGTACTTC. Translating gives CASSQESQTTVAYEQYF.

Written as DNA, the CDR3 is TGTGCCAGCTCACCACGGGACAGCTCCTACGAGCAGTACTTC. Protein sequence: CASSPRDSSYEQYF. J is TRBJ2-7 and V is TRBV18, with 7 bases that match TRBD1. J lost 0 bases, V lost 1 base, and 0 bases had no gene match. This CDR3 region has 14 residues. Germline V gene sequence: CDR1 KGHSH, CDR2 LQKENI.

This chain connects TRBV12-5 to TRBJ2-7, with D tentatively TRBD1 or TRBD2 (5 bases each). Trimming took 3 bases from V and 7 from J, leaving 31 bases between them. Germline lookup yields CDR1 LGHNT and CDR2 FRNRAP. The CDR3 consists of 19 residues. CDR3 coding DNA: TGTGCTAGTGGTTTCATGGCGGCCGGTTGGGCTAGGGGACCGGGGGAGCAGTACTTC. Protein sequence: CASGFMAAGWARGPGEQYF.

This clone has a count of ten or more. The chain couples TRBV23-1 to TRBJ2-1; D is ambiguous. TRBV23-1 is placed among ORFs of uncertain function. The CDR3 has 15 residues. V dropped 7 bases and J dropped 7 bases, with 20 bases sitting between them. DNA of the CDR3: TGCGCCAGCATTTTTAGGGTAGGAGCTAGGAATGAGCAGTTCTTC. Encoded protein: CASIFRVGARNEQFF.

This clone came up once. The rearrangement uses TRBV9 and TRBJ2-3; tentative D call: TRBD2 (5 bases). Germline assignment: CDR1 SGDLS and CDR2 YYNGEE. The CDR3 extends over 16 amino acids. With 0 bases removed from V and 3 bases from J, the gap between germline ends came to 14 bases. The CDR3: CASSVGGLTGTDTQYF. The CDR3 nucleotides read TGTGCCAGCAGCGTAGGAGGTCTAACGGGGACAGATACGCAGTATTTT.